These T cell receptor beta chains were read from a single sample in a study of cytomegalovirus exposure and HLA in healthy donors. Profiled with immunoSEQ multiplex PCR; TCRdb holds only in-frame clones, not every one. The sample carries fewer than 70,000 clones, 90% to 97% recorded once. Source material: PBMCs. The receptors were gathered from a man younger than 30 in good health and CMV-seronegative. CDR3s include the opening cysteine and the closing phenylalanine or tryptophan. A D gene is named only where the DNA matches it firmly. Clone size is not always given. Where it is, it says once, few, many or a class for expanded clones.

CDR3nt | CDR3aa | v_gene | abundance | d_gene | j_gene
TGTGCCAGCAGTTTATTAGAAGCCGGGGAGCTGTTTTTT | CASSLLEAGELFF | TRBV28 | . | . | TRBJ2-2
TGTGCCAGCAGCTTGCTAGTTGCCGGGGAGCTGTTTTTT | CASSLLVAGELFF | TRBV7-9 | . | . | TRBJ2-2
TGTGCCAGCAGCCTCGGGACAGGGGTTAATAATGAAAAACTGTTTTTT | CASSLGTGVNNEKLFF | TRBV7-9 | . | TRBD1 | TRBJ1-4
TGTGCCAGCAGGGAAAGGGGACAGGGTCATCAGCCCCAGCATTTT | CASRERGQGHQPQHF | TRBV28 | . | TRBD1 | TRBJ1-5
TGTGCCAGCAGCGTAGCAGCGTTCCTCGGCCAAGAGACCCAGTACTTC | CASSVAAFLGQETQYF | TRBV9 | . | . | TRBJ2-5
TGTGCCAGCAGCCAAGGAGATAGAGGGAGCACAGATACGCAGTATTTT | CASSQGDRGSTDTQYF | TRBV4-2 | . | . | TRBJ2-3
TGTGCCAGTAGCTCCGGACAGTTGGGCGAGCAGTACTTC | CASSSGQLGEQYF | TRBV19 | once | . | TRBJ2-7
TGCGCCAGCAGCCAAGAGTTGACTCCGAACACCGGGGAGCTGTTTTTT | CASSQELTPNTGELFF | TRBV4-3 | once | . | TRBJ2-2
TGTGCCAGCAGCTCGCGGCCAAACACTGAAGCTTTCTTT | CASSSRPNTEAFF | TRBV7-9 | . | . | TRBJ1-1
TGTGCCAGCAGCCAGGGGCTAGTCGGCTACGAGCAGTACTTC | CASSQGLVGYEQYF | TRBV9 | . | . | TRBJ2-7
TGCAGTGCTAGAGATTCACTAGTGGAGTTCTTC | CSARDSLVEFF | TRBV20-1 | . | . | TRBJ2-1
TGTGCCAGCAGCGCCCGGGGGGCCAAACTGTTTTTT | CASSARGAKLFF | TRBV13 | . | . | TRBJ1-4
TGTGCCAGCAGCTTAGATCAAGGACTAGCGGGATTCGAGCAGTACTTC | CASSLDQGLAGFEQYF | TRBV11-2 | . | TRBD2 | TRBJ2-7
TGCGCCAGCAGCTTGTCAGGGGTCGGGTCTGGGGCCAACGTCCTGACTTTC | CASSLSGVGSGANVLTF | TRBV5-1 | . | . | TRBJ2-6
TGCGCCAGCAGCATGTTGGGCCCTGGCTATAATTCACCCCTCCACTTT | CASSMLGPGYNSPLHF | TRBV4-3 | . | . | TRBJ1-6
TGCAGCGTCGGGGGGGACCGATCTGAGCAGTACTTC | CSVGGDRSEQYF | TRBV29-1 | once | TRBD2 | TRBJ2-7
TGTGCCAGCAGCTACCGGGACAGCTACGAGCAGTACTTC | CASSYRDSYEQYF | TRBV27 | . | TRBD1 | TRBJ2-7
TGCGCCAGTTCCCTAGGACACCTGAACACCGGGGAGCTGTTTTTT | CASSLGHLNTGELFF | TRBV4-1 | . | . | TRBJ2-2
TGTGCCAGCAGCTTGGCCGGAGGGGTGGGTCCTGAAGCTTTCTTT | CASSLAGGVGPEAFF | TRBV5-6 | . | . | TRBJ1-1
TGTGCCAGCAGTCCAGGGAATCAGCCCCAGCATTTT | CASSPGNQPQHF | TRBV2 | once | . | TRBJ1-5
TGCGCCAGCAGGGGAGGGTCCTACGAGCAGTACTTC | CASRGGSYEQYF | TRBV5-1 | . | TRBD2 | TRBJ2-7
TGTGCCAGCAGCGTCCAGGGAAGGTTGGACGAGCAGTACTTC | CASSVQGRLDEQYF | TRBV5-4 | . | . | TRBJ2-7
TGCAGCGCCCCCGGGACTAGCCTTAATGAGCAGTTCTTC | CSAPGTSLNEQFF | TRBV29-1 | . | TRBD2 | TRBJ2-1
TGTGCCAGCAGGTCTCCGGGGGGGCGAGAGACCCAGTACTTC | CASRSPGGRETQYF | TRBV6-5 | . | TRBD2 | TRBJ2-5
TGTGCCAGCAGTTGGGTTGCGTTAGCGCGGGAGACGTACCAAGAGACCCAGTACTTC | CASSWVALARETYQETQYF | TRBV28 | . | TRBD2 | TRBJ2-5
TGTGCCAGCACCTCGGGGCTAGCGGGACCCGGGGAGCTGTTTTTT | CASTSGLAGPGELFF | TRBV27 | . | TRBD2 | TRBJ2-2